Listed here is a single T cell receptor beta chain. This sample stems from a study of blood T cells in healthy people across ages. The CDR3 spans 13 residues. Trimming cost V 3 bases and J 5 bases, with 10 bases left between them. Together with a sample-barcoded 5' primer, a J-beta primer mix was included in a second PCR lasting roughly 6 to 12 cycles. MiXCR was run by TCRdb on the 5' RACE reads, yielding one entry per CDR3 protein. The sample holds some 860,000 distinct CDR3 sequences, 45% to 70% seen once. The rearrangement uses TRBV12-3 or TRBV12-4 and TRBJ2-5; D is unresolved. The clonotype originates from a man between 35 and 55 years old in good health. Sequencing input: blood. The CDR3 is CASSFSRLETQYF. CDR3 in DNA: TGTGCCAGCAGTTTCAGCAGGTTGGAGACCCAGTACTTC.